This entry features one TCR beta chain sequence. Its antigen is unknown. The record originates from a study of OX40 agonist ivuxolimab in advanced cancers. It was autoimmune disease history or systemic immunosuppression that excluded patients. Profiling relied on immunoSEQ multiplex PCR, and the TCRdb table lists in-frame clones only, not all of them. The repertoire holds some 50,000 clones, with over 75% as singletons. General study points: Dose levels from 0.1 to 3.0 mg/kg saw CD4+ and CD8+ blood T cells expand clonally by week 6.

This clonotype originated in an adult with an advanced solid tumor such as melanoma, head and neck, liver or kidney cancer. The sequencing here drew on CD4+ or CD8+ T cells sorted from blood, taken in a trial of the OX40 agonist ivuxolimab.

CDR3 nucleotides: TGTGCCAGCAGAGAGGGACAGGCGTCCTACGAGCAGTACTTC. Residues: CASREGQASYEQYF. The chain recombines TRBV2 with TRBJ2-7; TRBD1 matches 8 bases. V trimming: 6 bases; J trimming: 1 base; junction bases outside the gene matches: 5. Germline V gives CDR1 SNHLY, CDR2 FYNNEI. The CDR3 is 14 residues long. Combining the CDR3 with reference TRBV2 and TRBJ2-7 gives the whole variable domain EPEVTQTPSHQVTQMGQEVILRCVPISNHLYFYWYRQILGQKVEFLVSFYNNEISEKSEIFDDQFSVERPDGSNFTLKIRSTKLEDSAMYFCASREGQASYEQYFGPGTRLTVT.